By sample fraction, the clone carrying this T cell receptor beta chain is medium-sized. Generated by immunoSEQ multiplex PCR, the TCRdb table keeps only in-frame clones and is missing some. The sample contains approximately 82,000 clones, over 65% of which appear only once. This sample is drawn from a study of OX40 agonist ivuxolimab in advanced cancers. The specimen comprised CD4+ or CD8+ T cells sorted from blood, sampled in a trial of the OX40 agonist ivuxolimab. The clonotype was recovered from an adult with an advanced solid tumor such as melanoma, head and neck, liver or kidney cancer.

The CDR3 sequence: CASSPPATSAFGEYF. CDR3 sequence (DNA): TGTGCCAGCTCACCTCCCGCGACTAGCGCTTTTGGGGAGTACTTC. The J gene is TRBJ2-7, the V gene TRBV18; 8 bases map to TRBD2. J lost 11 bases, V lost 3 bases, and 15 bases had no gene match. Germline CDR1 reads KGHSH; CDR2 reads LQKENI. The CDR3 runs 15 residues.